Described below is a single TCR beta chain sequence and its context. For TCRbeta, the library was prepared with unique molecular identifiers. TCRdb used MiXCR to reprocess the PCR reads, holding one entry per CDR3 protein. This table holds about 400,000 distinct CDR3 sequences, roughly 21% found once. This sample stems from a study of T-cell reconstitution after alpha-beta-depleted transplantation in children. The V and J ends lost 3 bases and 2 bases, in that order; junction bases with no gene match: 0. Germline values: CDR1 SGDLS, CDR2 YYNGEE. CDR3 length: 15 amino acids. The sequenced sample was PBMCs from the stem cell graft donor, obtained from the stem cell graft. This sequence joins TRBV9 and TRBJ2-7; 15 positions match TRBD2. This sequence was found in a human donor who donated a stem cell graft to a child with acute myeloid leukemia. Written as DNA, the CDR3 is TGTGCCAGCAGCGGGACTAGCGGGAGGGCCTACGAGCAGTACTTC. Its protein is CASSGTSGRAYEQYF. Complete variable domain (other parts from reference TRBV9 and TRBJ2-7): DSGVTQTPKHLITATGQRVTLRCSPRSGDLSVYWYQQSLDQGLQFLIQYYNGEERAKGNILERFSAQQFPDLHSELNLSSLELGDSALYFCASSGTSGRAYEQYFGPGTRLTVT.